The 19 T cell receptor beta chains given below trace back to one sample, sequenced in a study of blood T cell repertoires in COVID-19. Generated by immunoSEQ multiplex PCR, the TCRdb table keeps only in-frame clones and is missing some. The sample has some 240,000 clones, 86% seen once. Input material: PBMCs or T cells enriched from blood (not recorded which). The receptor set was obtained from a middle-aged woman with acute COVID-19.

The V and J genes are TRBV29-1 and TRBJ1-4, with TRBD1 identical over 10 bases. With V trimmed by 7 bases and J by 5 bases, 7 bases remained unmatched. There are 14 residues in the CDR3. Germline V CDR1 and CDR2: SQVTM, ANQGSEA. As DNA, the CDR3 is TGCAGCGCAGGGGGGACAGGGGAAAATGAAAAACTGTTTTTT. The encoded protein is CSAGGTGENEKLFF.

V usage is TRBV5-5 and J usage is TRBJ2-1; 9 bases fit TRBD1. The germline V gene encodes CDR1 SGHKS and CDR2 YYEKEE (reference sequence). Trimming cost V 0 bases and J 0 bases; bases outside gene matches: 10. The CDR3 totals 19 residues. The CDR3 protein is CASSLVGQGFATSYNEQFF. In nucleotides, the CDR3 is TGTGCCAGCAGCTTGGTGGGACAGGGATTCGCGACCTCCTACAATGAGCAGTTCTTC.

V usage is TRBV6-2 or TRBV6-3 and J usage is TRBJ2-3; D possibly corresponds to TRBD2 (6 bases). The CDR3 sequence is 18 residues long. Germline V gives CDR1 MNHEY, CDR2 SVGEGT. The V and J ends lost 2 bases and 2 bases respectively, with 20 bases between them. CDR3 region: CASSYTPGLAVNTDTQYF. CDR3 sequence (DNA): TGTGCCAGCAGTTACACCCCGGGGTTAGCGGTTAACACAGATACGCAGTATTTT.

This rearrangement joins TRBV7-9 to TRBJ1-1, with 10 nucleotides matching TRBD1. V lost 4 bases and J lost 0; bases outside the gene matches: 2. The CDR3 has 15 amino acids. The germline V gene encodes CDR1 SEHNR and CDR2 FQNEAQ (reference sequence). This CDR3 is CASSSGQGMNTEAFF. The CDR3 nucleotides are TGTGCCAGCAGCTCGGGACAGGGGATGAACACTGAAGCTTTCTTT.

This chain joins TRBV7-2 and TRBJ2-1, with TRBD2 identical over 8 bases. V shed 5 bases and J 3 bases; nucleotides not matched to a gene: 9. CDR1 SGHTA and CDR2 FQGNSA come from the germline V gene. This CDR3 comprises 16 residues. The CDR3 reads CASSPRGGLDYNEQFF. The CDR3, as DNA: TGTGCCAGCAGCCCGAGGGGGGGACTAGACTACAATGAGCAGTTCTTC.

V usage is TRBV19 and J usage is TRBJ1-1; D remains unclear. Germline loops: CDR1 LNHDA, CDR2 SQIVND (reference sequence). V lost 2 bases, J lost 3 bases, and 7 bases lay in between. The CDR3 loop spans 13 amino acids. CDR3 in amino acids: CASSIQRDTEAFF. In DNA, the CDR3 is TGTGCCAGTAGTATACAGAGGGACACTGAAGCTTTCTTT.

The CDR3 DNA follows: TGCGCCAGCAGCCCGAACTTGCGGGAGGAAGAGACCCAGTACTTC. This gives the protein CASSPNLREEETQYF. V usage is TRBV5-1 and J usage is TRBJ2-5; 8 bases fit TRBD2. The CDR3 contains 15 residues. V shed 4 bases, J shed 3 bases, and the junction held 8 bases outside the gene matches. From germline, CDR1 is SGHRS and CDR2 YFSETQ.

The V gene is TRBV7-2, the J gene TRBJ2-3; 7 bases line up with TRBD2. The CDR3 runs to 15 residues. The V segment lost 3 bases and the J segment 2 bases; nucleotides outside the gene matches: 5. Germline loops: CDR1 SGHTA, CDR2 FQGNSA. The CDR3 loop reads CASSFSGLDTDTQYF. CDR3 coding DNA: TGTGCCAGCAGCTTCTCCGGACTAGACACAGATACGCAGTATTTT.

The J gene is TRBJ2-2, the V gene TRBV5-1; 9 bases fit TRBD2. Unmatched junction bases numbered 3, after V lost 2 bases and J lost 4 bases. CDR3 size: 15 residues. CDR1 is SGHRS, CDR2 YFSETQ, per germline. The CDR3 loop reads CASSLVAGVTGELFF. In DNA form, the CDR3 reads TGCGCCAGCAGCTTAGTAGCGGGGGTCACCGGGGAGCTGTTTTTT.

This clone was found once. The CDR3 protein is CASSPRGSGRVGELFF. The DNA of the CDR3 is TGTGCCAGCAGCCCGAGGGGTAGCGGGAGAGTCGGGGAGCTGTTTTTT. The gene calls are TRBV5-4 and TRBJ2-2, with 9 bases matching TRBD2. This CDR3 is built from 16 residues. Germline CDR1 reads SGHNT; CDR2 reads YYREEE (reference sequence). Unmatched junction bases numbered 11, after V lost 4 bases and J lost 7 bases.

This rearrangement joins TRBV29-1 to TRBJ2-1; 13 bases map to TRBD2. The CDR3 has 15 amino acids. The germline CDR1 and CDR2 sequences are SQVTM and ANQGSEA. The trim removed 7 bases at V and 2 bases at J, leaving 5 bases unmatched. The CDR3 DNA is TGCAGCGCGGAAGGACTAGCGGGAGCCTACAATGAGCAGTTCTTC. The encoded protein is CSAEGLAGAYNEQFF.

Turning to this clone: Germline is not matched at one junction end, which may reflect a read error. The chain links TRBV7-8 to TRBJ2-1; a possible D gene is TRBD1 (6 bases). CDR3 size: 15 residues. CDR1 and CDR2 from the germline V gene are SGHVS and FQNEAQ. DNA of the CDR3: TGTGCCAGCAGCATAGCGACAGGTATCTACAATGAGCAGTTCTTC. Its protein is CASSIATGIYNEQFF.

The V and J genes are TRBV10-3 and TRBJ2-7; possibly TRBD2 for D (6 bases). There are 12 residues in the CDR3. V lost 2 bases, J lost 7 bases, and 9 bases lay in between. The germline V gene encodes CDR1 ENHRY and CDR2 SYGVKD. The CDR3 spells CAISERAGEQYF. The CDR3 DNA is TGTGCCATCAGTGAGAGGGCGGGGGAGCAGTACTTC.

J is TRBJ1-5 and V is TRBV9; weak D call: TRBD1 (6 bases). The CDR3 spans 14 residues. Germline V gene sequence: CDR1 SGDLS, CDR2 YYNGEE. Trimming left V 0 bases short and J 10 bases short, with 14 bases between. The CDR3 spells CASSVGGGDSPQHF. The CDR3 nucleotides are TGTGCCAGCAGCGTAGGAGGGGGTGATTCTCCCCAGCATTTT.

V gene TRBV15 combines with J gene TRBJ2-7; tentative D call: TRBD1 (6 bases). Germline CDR1 is LNHNV and CDR2 is YYDKDF (reference sequence). V was trimmed by 1 base and J by 2 bases, leaving 12 bases between them. The CDR3 extends over 15 amino acids. The CDR3 sequence: CATSRGTVRTYEQYF. In nucleotides, the CDR3 is TGTGCCACCAGCAGAGGGACAGTTAGGACCTACGAGCAGTACTTC.

DNA of the CDR3: TGTGCTAGTGGACCAGGAGAGACCCAGTACTTC. Its protein product is CASGPGETQYF. This chain uses TRBV12-5 with TRBJ2-5; no reliable D call. There are 11 residues in the CDR3. CDR1 is LGHNT, CDR2 FRNRAP, per germline. Trimming stripped 6 bases from V and 4 bases from J, with 6 bases between.

The chain combines TRBV14 with TRBJ1-3; D is unresolved. The germline CDR1 and CDR2 sequences are SGHDN and FVKESK. The CDR3 length is 15 residues. With 0 bases removed from V and 4 bases from J, the gap between germline ends came to 10 bases. CDR3 bases: TGTGCCAGCAGCCAAGATCTCGTTGCGGGAAACACCATATATTTT. Encoded protein: CASSQDLVAGNTIYF. Filled out from reference TRBV14 and TRBJ1-3, the complete variable domain reads EAGVTQFPSHSVIEKGQTVTLRCDPISGHDNLYWYRRVMGKEIKFLLHFVKESKQDESGMPNNRFLAERTGGTYSTLKVQPAELEDSGVYFCASSQDLVAGNTIYFGEGSWLTVV.

This sequence joins TRBV6-2 or TRBV6-3 and TRBJ1-4; no reliable D call. Trimming cost V 2 bases and J 0 bases, with 7 bases left between them. The germline V gene has CDR1 MNHEY and CDR2 SVGEGT. This CDR3 is 15 amino acids long. The CDR3 bases are TGTGCCAGCAGTTACGCGGGGACAACTAATGAAAAACTGTTTTTT. This encodes CASSYAGTTNEKLFF.

J is TRBJ1-1 and V is TRBV9; D may be TRBD1 (5 bases). There are 19 residues in the CDR3. The germline CDR1 and CDR2 sequences are SGDLS and YYNGEE. The V end was cut by 4 bases, the J end by 4 bases, with 29 bases between. The CDR3 DNA reads TGTGCCAGCAGCCCCACATTAGGAACAGGCGTACGTCCGGGCACTGAAGCTTTCTTT. Protein sequence: CASSPTLGTGVRPGTEAFF.